Following are 2 T cell receptor beta chains from one sample sequenced in a study of human T cells and chemical hapten exposure. The time point denotes: patch test 3, about 24 weeks after DPC sensitization. Specified treatment: therapeutic diphenylcyclopropenone sensitization with weekly scalp DPC. TCRdb passed the RACE reads through MiXCR, listing each CDR3 protein once. The sample holds about 58,000 distinct CDR3 sequences, approximately 13% seen once. This material consisted of whole blood, taken in connection with sensitization to the hapten diphenylcyclopropenone (DPC). These receptors all stem from a man younger than 40 with alopecia areata. Some clones in this sample may be carry-over from other donors' samples.

This chain uses TRBV28 with TRBJ1-2; tentative D call: TRBD1 (5 bases). This CDR3 is 14 amino acids long. V lost 5 bases, J lost 2 bases, and 12 bases lay in between. Germline-derived CDR1 and CDR2 are MDHEN and SYDVKM. CDR3 amino acids: CASSVIDRNYGYTF. The CDR3 bases are TGTGCCAGCAGTGTAATAGACAGAAACTATGGCTACACCTTC.

This clonotype has more than one count but fewer than ten. This chain connects TRBV5-1 to TRBJ1-2; the D gene is possibly TRBD1 (6 bases). The germline V gene has CDR1 SGHRS and CDR2 YFSETQ. This CDR3 region has 14 residues. V shed 6 bases and J shed 4 bases, with 16 bases lying between them. The DNA for the CDR3 is TGCGCCAGCACGGAAACGACAGGAATCTATGGCTACACCTTC. Protein product: CASTETTGIYGYTF.